This is a list of T cell receptor beta chains from one sample in a study of cytomegalovirus exposure and HLA in healthy donors. Sequenced by immunoSEQ multiplex PCR; TCRdb stores in-frame clones only, minus some. The sample has about 170,000 clones, about three quarters seen once. The sequenced sample was PBMCs. The source of these receptors is a woman aged 45-60 years in good health and CMV-seropositive. CDR3s include the opening cysteine and the closing phenylalanine or tryptophan. A D gene is named only where the DNA matches it firmly. Expanded clones get a size class; other rows say once, few or many, or leave the size out.

j_gene: TRBJ2-2
v_gene: TRBV28
abundance: .
len: 15
d_gene: .
CDR3aa: CASRIGGFYTGELFF
CDR3nt: TGTGCCAGCCGCATTGGGGGGTTTTACACCGGGGAGCTGTTTTTT

j_gene: TRBJ2-5
v_gene: TRBV10-3
abundance: once
len: 13
d_gene: .
CDR3aa: CAISVEREETQYF
CDR3nt: TGTGCCATCAGTGTCGAGAGAGAAGAGACCCAGTACTTC

j_gene: TRBJ1-1
v_gene: TRBV18
abundance: .
len: 15
d_gene: .
CDR3aa: CASSPPQRQGLVAFF
CDR3nt: TGTGCCAGCTCACCACCACAACGGCAGGGTCTTGTAGCTTTCTTT

j_gene: TRBJ2-1
v_gene: TRBV5-6
abundance: .
len: 13
d_gene: .
CDR3aa: CASSPLDVNEQFF
CDR3nt: TGTGCCAGCAGCCCCCTAGACGTCAATGAGCAGTTCTTC

j_gene: TRBJ1-2
v_gene: TRBV4-3
abundance: .
len: 17
d_gene: .
CDR3aa: CASSQDGSAWGGGGYTF
CDR3nt: TGCGCCAGCAGCCAAGATGGGTCTGCTTGGGGGGGTGGTGGCTACACCTTC

j_gene: TRBJ2-7
v_gene: TRBV19
abundance: .
len: 13
d_gene: .
CDR3aa: CASSTLTAYEQYF
CDR3nt: TGTGCCAGTAGTACCCTTACAGCCTACGAGCAGTACTTC

j_gene: TRBJ2-7
v_gene: TRBV7-2
abundance: .
len: 16
d_gene: .
CDR3aa: CASSLAAQGLAYEQYF
CDR3nt: TGTGCCAGCAGCTTAGCAGCCCAGGGACTGGCCTACGAGCAGTACTTC

j_gene: TRBJ2-3
v_gene: TRBV6-1
abundance: .
len: 15
d_gene: .
CDR3aa: CASSLAGALGDTQYF
CDR3nt: TGTGCCAGCAGCCTGGCGGGGGCCTTAGGAGATACGCAGTATTTT

j_gene: TRBJ2-3
v_gene: TRBV19
abundance: few
len: 14
d_gene: TRBD1
CDR3aa: CASSRDRLSDTQYF
CDR3nt: TGTGCCAGTTCCAGGGACAGACTATCTGATACGCAGTATTTT

j_gene: TRBJ2-7
v_gene: TRBV7-8
abundance: .
len: 14
d_gene: TRBD2
CDR3aa: CASSQGTSGYEQYF
CDR3nt: TGTGCCAGCAGCCAGGGGACTAGCGGGTACGAGCAGTACTTC

j_gene: TRBJ2-2
v_gene: TRBV15
abundance: .
len: 17
d_gene: .
CDR3aa: CATSRDWQAQNTGELFF
CDR3nt: TGTGCCACCAGCAGAGATTGGCAGGCCCAGAACACCGGGGAGCTGTTTTTT

j_gene: TRBJ2-4
v_gene: TRBV5-6
abundance: .
len: 14
d_gene: .
CDR3aa: CASSWGRPPNIQYF
CDR3nt: TGTGCCAGCAGCTGGGGGAGGCCCCCAAACATTCAGTACTTC

j_gene: TRBJ1-1
v_gene: TRBV10-3
abundance: .
len: 11
d_gene: .
CDR3aa: CAISEQLEAFF
CDR3nt: TGTGCCATCAGTGAACAGCTTGAAGCTTTCTTT

j_gene: TRBJ2-1
v_gene: TRBV12-5
abundance: .
len: 12
d_gene: .
CDR3aa: CASGIGLYEQFF
CDR3nt: TGTGCTAGTGGGATCGGACTTTATGAGCAGTTCTTC

j_gene: TRBJ1-1
v_gene: TRBV4-3
abundance: once
len: 15
d_gene: .
CDR3aa: CASSRKQGLNTEAFF
CDR3nt: TGCGCCAGCAGCCGTAAACAGGGCTTGAACACTGAAGCTTTCTTT

j_gene: TRBJ1-4
v_gene: TRBV7-2
abundance: once
len: 15
d_gene: TRBD1
CDR3aa: CASRPTGATNEKLFF
CDR3nt: TGTGCCAGCAGACCAACAGGGGCAACTAATGAAAAACTGTTTTTT

j_gene: TRBJ2-1
v_gene: TRBV5-1
abundance: .
len: 16
d_gene: TRBD2
CDR3aa: CASSLAGPSGGNEQFF
CDR3nt: TGCGCCAGCAGCTTGGCCGGTCCTAGCGGGGGCAATGAGCAGTTCTTC

j_gene: TRBJ2-7
v_gene: TRBV10-2
abundance: .
len: 12
d_gene: TRBD1
CDR3aa: CASRETGYEQYF
CDR3nt: TGCGCCAGCAGGGAGACAGGGTACGAGCAGTACTTC

j_gene: TRBJ1-1
v_gene: TRBV29-1
abundance: .
len: 13
d_gene: TRBD1
CDR3aa: CSVDRTGITEAFF
CDR3nt: TGCAGCGTTGACAGGACAGGGATCACTGAAGCTTTCTTT

j_gene: TRBJ2-7
v_gene: TRBV9
abundance: .
len: 13
d_gene: .
CDR3aa: CASSPPGVYEQYF
CDR3nt: TGTGCCAGCAGCCCTCCAGGGGTCTACGAGCAGTACTTC

j_gene: TRBJ2-2
v_gene: TRBV19
abundance: once
len: 14
d_gene: .
CDR3aa: CASSIGGDGGELFF
CDR3nt: TGTGCCAGTAGTATCGGCGGGGACGGCGGGGAGCTGTTTTTT

j_gene: TRBJ1-5
v_gene: TRBV9
abundance: .
len: 15
d_gene: TRBD1
CDR3aa: CASSRRDSYNQPQHF
CDR3nt: TGTGCCAGCAGTCGAAGGGACAGTTACAATCAGCCCCAGCATTTT

j_gene: TRBJ1-1
v_gene: TRBV4-2
abundance: few
len: 15
d_gene: TRBD1
CDR3aa: CASSQPGQGAGEAFF
CDR3nt: TGTGCCAGCAGCCAACCCGGACAGGGGGCAGGTGAAGCTTTCTTT

j_gene: TRBJ2-7
v_gene: TRBV4-2
abundance: .
len: 12
d_gene: .
CDR3aa: CASSSTRSYQYF
CDR3nt: TGTGCCAGCAGTTCTACGCGGAGCTACCAGTACTTC

j_gene: TRBJ1-5
v_gene: TRBV28
abundance: .
len: 18
d_gene: .
CDR3aa: CASSKGRGPLSFNQPQHF
CDR3nt: TGTGCCAGCAGTAAGGGCAGGGGCCCGTTAAGTTTCAATCAGCCCCAGCATTTT

j_gene: TRBJ2-7
v_gene: TRBV6-1
abundance: .
len: 16
d_gene: TRBD1
CDR3aa: CASSEDIRTGFYEQYF
CDR3nt: TGTGCCAGCAGTGAAGATATCCGGACAGGGTTCTACGAGCAGTACTTC

j_gene: TRBJ1-4
v_gene: TRBV2
abundance: .
len: 15
d_gene: .
CDR3aa: CASIMTAATNEKLFF
CDR3nt: TGTGCCAGCATTATGACAGCTGCAACTAATGAAAAACTGTTTTTT

j_gene: TRBJ2-7
v_gene: TRBV30
abundance: once
len: 11
d_gene: .
CDR3aa: CAWSVGDEQYF
CDR3nt: TGTGCCTGGAGTGTAGGGGACGAGCAGTACTTC

j_gene: TRBJ2-7
v_gene: TRBV7-9
abundance: .
len: 14
d_gene: TRBD2
CDR3aa: CASSLRGDSYEQYF
CDR3nt: TGTGCCAGCAGCTTGCGGGGGGACTCCTACGAGCAGTACTTC

j_gene: TRBJ1-1
v_gene: TRBV6-6
abundance: .
len: 14
d_gene: TRBD1
CDR3aa: CASSLPTGITEAFF
CDR3nt: TGTGCCAGCAGCCTACCGACAGGGATCACTGAAGCTTTCTTT

j_gene: TRBJ1-5
v_gene: TRBV7-9
abundance: .
len: 15
d_gene: .
CDR3aa: CASSPLQGTNQPQHF
CDR3nt: TGTGCCAGCAGCCCCCTACAGGGCACGAATCAGCCCCAGCATTTT

j_gene: TRBJ1-2
v_gene: TRBV2
abundance: .
len: 13
d_gene: TRBD1
CDR3aa: CATPRGARLGYTF
CDR3nt: TGTGCCACCCCCAGGGGGGCCCGGTTGGGCTACACCTTC

j_gene: TRBJ2-3
v_gene: TRBV2
abundance: .
len: 13
d_gene: .
CDR3aa: CASRQGGTDTQYF
CDR3nt: TGTGCCAGCAGACAGGGAGGCACAGATACGCAGTATTTT

j_gene: TRBJ1-1
v_gene: TRBV15
abundance: .
len: 14
d_gene: TRBD1
CDR3aa: CATSINRGDTEAFF
CDR3nt: TGTGCCACCAGCATTAACAGGGGGGACACTGAAGCTTTCTTT

j_gene: TRBJ1-1
v_gene: TRBV7-2
abundance: .
len: 14
d_gene: .
CDR3aa: CASSLEEGRTEAFF
CDR3nt: TGTGCCAGCAGCTTAGAGGAGGGCAGGACTGAAGCTTTCTTT

j_gene: TRBJ1-2
v_gene: TRBV5-6
abundance: .
len: 14
d_gene: .
CDR3aa: CASSLGETLTGYTF
CDR3nt: TGTGCCAGCAGCTTGGGAGAAACTCTAACTGGCTACACCTTC

j_gene: TRBJ2-7
v_gene: TRBV6-1
abundance: few
len: 13
d_gene: .
CDR3aa: CASSEGHSYEQYF
CDR3nt: TGTGCCAGCAGTGAAGGACACAGCTACGAGCAGTACTTC

j_gene: TRBJ2-7
v_gene: TRBV18
abundance: .
len: 15
d_gene: TRBD2
CDR3aa: CASSPSGGGRFEQYF
CDR3nt: TGTGCCAGCTCACCTTCCGGGGGGGGACGGTTCGAGCAGTACTTC

j_gene: TRBJ2-7
v_gene: TRBV18
abundance: few
len: 12
d_gene: .
CDR3aa: CASSPDSQEQYF
CDR3nt: TGTGCCAGCTCACCGGACAGTCAAGAGCAGTACTTC

j_gene: TRBJ2-5
v_gene: TRBV7-9
abundance: many
len: 16
d_gene: TRBD1
CDR3aa: CASSLVDRGFQETQYF
CDR3nt: TGTGCCAGCAGCTTAGTGGACAGGGGATTCCAAGAGACCCAGTACTTC

j_gene: TRBJ1-1
v_gene: TRBV7-8
abundance: .
len: 14
d_gene: .
CDR3aa: CASSLAARNAEAFF
CDR3nt: TGTGCCAGCAGCTTAGCAGCCAGGAACGCTGAAGCTTTCTTT

j_gene: TRBJ1-1
v_gene: TRBV7-6
abundance: once
len: 15
d_gene: TRBD1
CDR3aa: CASSLLGTGITEAFF
CDR3nt: TGTGCCAGCAGCTTATTGGGGACAGGGATCACTGAAGCTTTCTTT

j_gene: TRBJ2-7
v_gene: TRBV15
abundance: .
len: 14
d_gene: .
CDR3aa: CATSRLIDSYEQYF
CDR3nt: TGTGCCACCAGCAGGCTTATAGATTCCTACGAGCAGTACTTC

j_gene: TRBJ1-1
v_gene: TRBV6-6
abundance: .
len: 16
d_gene: TRBD1
CDR3aa: CASIVRTQGVNTEAFF
CDR3nt: TGTGCCAGCATAGTACGGACCCAGGGGGTAAACACTGAAGCTTTCTTT

j_gene: TRBJ2-1
v_gene: TRBV7-6
abundance: .
len: 14
d_gene: .
CDR3aa: CASSLGGPYNEQFF
CDR3nt: TGTGCCAGCAGCTTAGGCGGTCCCTACAATGAGCAGTTCTTC

j_gene: TRBJ2-3
v_gene: TRBV9
abundance: .
len: 15
d_gene: .
CDR3aa: CASSVAEGRTDTQYF
CDR3nt: TGTGCCAGCAGCGTAGCGGAGGGGAGGACAGATACGCAGTATTTT

j_gene: TRBJ2-4
v_gene: TRBV6-6
abundance: .
len: 15
d_gene: TRBD2
CDR3aa: CASNRGELAKNIQYF
CDR3nt: TGTGCCAGCAACCGGGGGGAACTAGCCAAAAACATTCAGTACTTC

j_gene: TRBJ1-5
v_gene: TRBV7-2
abundance: .
len: 16
d_gene: .
CDR3aa: CASSHGGVYSNQPQHF
CDR3nt: TGTGCCAGCAGCCACGGGGGGGTTTATAGCAATCAGCCCCAGCATTTT

j_gene: TRBJ2-5
v_gene: TRBV5-1
abundance: .
len: 14
d_gene: TRBD1
CDR3aa: CASSLMTGEETQYF
CDR3nt: TGCGCCAGCAGCCTAATGACAGGGGAAGAGACCCAGTACTTC

j_gene: TRBJ2-7
v_gene: TRBV30
abundance: .
len: 15
d_gene: TRBD1
CDR3aa: CAWSVLTGVTYEQYF
CDR3nt: TGTGCCTGGAGTGTACTGACAGGGGTAACCTACGAGCAGTACTTC

j_gene: TRBJ2-7
v_gene: TRBV2
abundance: .
len: 13
d_gene: TRBD2
CDR3aa: CASGGLLSYEQYF
CDR3nt: TGTGCCAGCGGGGGACTACTCTCCTACGAGCAGTACTTC